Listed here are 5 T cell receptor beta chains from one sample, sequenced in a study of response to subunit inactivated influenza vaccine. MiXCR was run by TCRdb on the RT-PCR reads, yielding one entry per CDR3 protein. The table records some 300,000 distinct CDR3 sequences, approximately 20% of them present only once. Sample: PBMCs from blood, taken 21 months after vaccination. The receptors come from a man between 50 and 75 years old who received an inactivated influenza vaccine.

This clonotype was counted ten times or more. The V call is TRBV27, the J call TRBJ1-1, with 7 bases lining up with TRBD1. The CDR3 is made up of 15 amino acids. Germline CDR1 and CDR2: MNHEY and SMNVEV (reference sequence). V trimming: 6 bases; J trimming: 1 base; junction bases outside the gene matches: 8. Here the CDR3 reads CASRETGLGNTEAFF. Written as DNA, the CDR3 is TGTGCCAGCAGGGAGACAGGGCTCGGGAACACTGAAGCTTTCTTT.

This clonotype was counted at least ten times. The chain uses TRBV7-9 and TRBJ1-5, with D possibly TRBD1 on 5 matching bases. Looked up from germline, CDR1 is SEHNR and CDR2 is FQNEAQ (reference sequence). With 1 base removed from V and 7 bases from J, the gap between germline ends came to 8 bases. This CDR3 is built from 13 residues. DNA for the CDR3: TGTGCCAGCAGCTTAGGGGGGGGACAGCCCCAGCATTTT. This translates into CASSLGGGQPQHF.

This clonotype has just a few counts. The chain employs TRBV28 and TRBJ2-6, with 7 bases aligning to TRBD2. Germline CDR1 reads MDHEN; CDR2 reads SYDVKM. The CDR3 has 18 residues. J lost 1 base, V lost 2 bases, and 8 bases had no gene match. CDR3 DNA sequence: TGTGCCAGCAGTTTACCCTTGGGGGGGAAGTCTGGGGCCAACGTCCTGACTTTC. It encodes CASSLPLGGKSGANVLTF. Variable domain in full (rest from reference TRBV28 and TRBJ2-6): DVKVTQSSRYLVKRTGEKVFLECVQDMDHENMFWYRQDPGLGLRLIYFSYDVKMKEKGDIPEGYSVSREKKERFSLILESASTNQTSMYLCASSLPLGGKSGANVLTFGAGSRLTVL.

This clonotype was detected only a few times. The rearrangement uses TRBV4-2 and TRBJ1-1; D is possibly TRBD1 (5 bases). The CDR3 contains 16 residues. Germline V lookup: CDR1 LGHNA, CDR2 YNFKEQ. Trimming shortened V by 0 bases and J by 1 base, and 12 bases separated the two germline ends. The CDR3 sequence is CASSQEGARPNTEAFF. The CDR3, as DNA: TGTGCCAGCAGCCAAGAAGGGGCGAGACCGAACACTGAAGCTTTCTTT.

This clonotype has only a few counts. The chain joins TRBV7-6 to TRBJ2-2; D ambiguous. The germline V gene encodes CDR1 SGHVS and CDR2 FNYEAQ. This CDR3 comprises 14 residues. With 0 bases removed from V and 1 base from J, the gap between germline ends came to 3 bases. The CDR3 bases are TGTGCCAGCAGCTTAGCTGAGAACACCGGGGAGCTGTTTTTT. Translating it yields CASSLAENTGELFF. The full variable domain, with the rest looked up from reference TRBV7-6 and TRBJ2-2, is GAGVSQSPRYKVTKRGQDVALRCDPISGHVSLYWYRQALGQGPEFLTYFNYEAQQDKSGLPNDRFSAERPEGSISTLTIQRTEQRDSAMYRCASSLAENTGELFFGEGSRLTVL.